The sequence of this TCR beta chain was determined in a study of cytomegalovirus exposure and HLA in healthy donors. Germline trimming cut 5 bases from V and 3 bases from J; bases unmatched to any gene: 7. Germline V gives CDR1 MDHEN, CDR2 SYDVKM. There are 15 residues in the CDR3. Generated by immunoSEQ multiplex PCR, the TCRdb table keeps only in-frame clones and is missing some. The table includes roughly 260,000 clones, roughly 89% detected once. The material sequenced was PBMCs. The chain has TRBV28 and TRBJ2-3; TRBD1 aligns across 8 bases. The receptor comes from a woman aged 18 to 35 in good health and CMV-seronegative. This chain's CDR3 is CASSLQGAKTDTQYF. Written as DNA, the CDR3 is TGTGCCAGCAGTCTCCAGGGGGCCAAAACAGATACGCAGTATTTT.